These 14 T cell receptor beta chains came from one sample sequenced in a study of lymphopenia after photon versus proton radiotherapy. Using immunoSEQ multiplex PCR, the repertoire was profiled, and TCRdb retains in-frame clones only, with some absent. The sample lists some 170,000 clones, 75% to 90% occurring once. Material: peripheral blood, obtained from a patient treated with photon-based radiotherapy. Every receptor here comes from a man in his fifties with gastric cancer.

J is TRBJ1-3 and V is TRBV7-2; D uncertain. The V and J ends lost 0 bases and 1 base respectively, with 4 bases between them. Germline V CDR1 and CDR2: SGHTA, FQGNSA. CDR3 length: 14 residues. This CDR3 is CASSLAGSGNTIYF. As DNA, the CDR3 is TGTGCCAGCAGCTTAGCGGGGTCTGGAAACACCATATATTTT.

The V call is TRBV5-1, the J call TRBJ2-5; TRBD1 aligns across 11 bases. CDR1 and CDR2 (germline): SGHRS, YFSETQ. The CDR3 runs to 16 residues. V was pared by 3 bases and J by 0 bases, with 4 bases of the junction left unmatched. The CDR3 nucleotides read TGCGCCAGCAGCTCCGGGACAGGGGGGTACCAAGAGACCCAGTACTTC. It codes for CASSSGTGGYQETQYF.

V and J are TRBV11-2 and TRBJ1-1; 9 positions agree with TRBD1. Germline V gene lookup returns CDR1 SGHAT and CDR2 FQNNGV. This CDR3 is built from 17 residues. J was trimmed by 4 bases and V by 1 base; bases with no gene match: 10. The CDR3 DNA follows: TGTGCCAGCAGCTTAGGACCCGGGACAGGGAGGTCCACTGAAGCTTTCTTT. Its translation: CASSLGPGTGRSTEAFF.

The rearrangement links TRBV7-8 to TRBJ1-2, with D possibly matching TRBD1 (5 bases). The CDR3 contains 13 residues. The V end lost 5 bases, the J end lost 8 bases, and 15 bases lay between the germline ends. Germline V gives CDR1 SGHVS, CDR2 FQNEAQ. The DNA of the CDR3 is TGTGCCAGCAGCCCAGAGGGGATTGGGGGCTACACCTTC. Translated, it gives CASSPEGIGGYTF.

This clone was detected once. The genes are TRBV30 and TRBJ2-7; no firm D call. The V gene's germline CDR1 is GTSNPN and CDR2 SVGIG (reference sequence). The V and J ends lost 1 base and 1 base respectively, with 2 bases between them. CDR3 length: 11 residues. The DNA for the CDR3 is TGTGCCTGGAGTGAGTCCTACGAGCAGTACTTC. Its translation is CAWSESYEQYF.

The V and J genes are TRBV6-1 and TRBJ2-5, with a tentative D call TRBD2 (7 bases). The CDR3 is 14 residues long. From germline, CDR1 is MNHNS and CDR2 SASEGT. Trimming shortened V by 0 bases and J by 5 bases, and 10 bases separated the two germline ends. This CDR3 is CASSEAAGAETQYF. In nucleotides, the CDR3 is TGTGCCAGCAGTGAAGCGGCGGGGGCGGAGACCCAGTACTTC.

CDR3 loop: CASKGERNYNEQFF. The CDR3 nucleotides are TGTGCCAGCAAGGGCGAGCGAAATTACAATGAGCAGTTCTTC. J is TRBJ2-1 and V is TRBV28, with D uncertain. Trimming cost V 7 bases and J 4 bases, with 14 bases left between them. This CDR3 is 14 amino acids long. CDR1 is MDHEN and CDR2 is SYDVKM in the germline V gene.

The chain carries TRBV4-1 and TRBJ2-7; D not certain. Trimming took 6 bases from V and 0 from J, leaving 15 bases between them. This CDR3 has 15 residues. Germline loops: CDR1 MGHRA, CDR2 YSYEKL. DNA for the CDR3: TGCGCCAGCAGTCCTTATAGGGCAGCCTCCTACGAGCAGTACTTC. Translated, it gives CASSPYRAASYEQYF.

This clone was counted a single time. The chain employs TRBV18 and TRBJ2-1, with D uncertain. The CDR3 spans 11 residues. Trimming left V 4 bases short and J 10 bases short, with 8 bases between. CDR1 is KGHSH and CDR2 is LQKENI in the germline V gene. The CDR3, as DNA: TGTGCCAGCTCACAGATGGGGGAGCAGTTCTTC. Translated, it gives CASSQMGEQFF. The complete variable domain, with remaining parts taken from reference TRBV18 and TRBJ2-1, reads NAGVMQNPRHLVRRRGQEARLRCSPMKGHSHVYWYRQLPEEGLKFMVYLQKENIIDESGMPKERFSAEFPKEGPSILRIQQVVRGDSAAYFCASSQMGEQFFGPGTRLTVL.

The CDR3 coding sequence is TGTGCCCAGGGGGGGTTGAACACCGGGGAGCTGTTTTTT. This codes for CAQGGLNTGELFF. V is TRBV5-4 and J is TRBJ2-2; D assignment may be TRBD1 or TRBD2 (7 bases each). V was shortened by 10 bases and J by 1 base, with 11 bases between the two germline ends. Germline CDR1 SGHNT, CDR2 YYREEE (reference sequence). This CDR3 spans 13 amino acids.

V and J are TRBV7-2 and TRBJ1-1, with unresolved D. This CDR3 has 13 amino acids. Germline V gene lookup returns CDR1 SGHTA and CDR2 FQGNSA. The V end was cut by 1 base, the J end by 7 bases, with 10 bases between. CDR3 DNA sequence: TGTGCCAGCAGCTTAGAGGGAGTAGGTGAAGCTTTCTTT. It encodes CASSLEGVGEAFF.

V and J are TRBV9 and TRBJ2-5, with TRBD1 as a possible D gene (5 bases). The CDR3 extends over 14 amino acids. Trimming removed 5 bases from V and 2 bases from J, with 13 bases in between. Germline V gene data show CDR1 as SGDLS and CDR2 as YYNGEE. DNA for the CDR3: TGTGCCAGCAGTTCGACAGCATGGCAAGAGACCCAGTACTTC. Translating it yields CASSSTAWQETQYF.

This chain uses TRBV5-4 with TRBJ2-2; the D call may be TRBD1 or TRBD2 (5 bases each). Trimming took 0 bases from V and 0 from J, leaving 9 bases between them. Germline CDR1 and CDR2: SGHNT and YYREEE (reference sequence). The CDR3 has 16 residues. The CDR3 region is CASSLALGANTGELFF. CDR3 coding DNA: TGTGCCAGCAGCTTGGCCTTGGGGGCGAACACCGGGGAGCTGTTTTTT. Full variable domain (missing parts from reference TRBV5-4 and TRBJ2-2): ETGVTQSPTHLIKTRGQQVTLRCSSQSGHNTVSWYQQALGQGPQFIFQYYREEENGRGNFPPRFSGLQFPNYSSELNVNALELDDSALYLCASSLALGANTGELFFGEGSRLTVL.

The genes are TRBV6-5 and TRBJ2-3; the D gene is possibly TRBD2 (5 bases). The length of the CDR3 is 15 residues. The V end lost 0 bases, the J end lost 5 bases, and 12 bases lay between the germline ends. The V gene's germline CDR1 is MNHEY and CDR2 SVGAGI. CDR3 DNA sequence: TGTGCCAGCAGTTACTCGAGTGGGAGAGGAGATACGCAGTATTTT. Encoded protein: CASSYSSGRGDTQYF.